The rows below give T cell receptor beta chains drawn from one sample of a study of cytotoxic CD8 clonotypes in ibrutinib-treated CLL. Libraries were prepared by immunoSEQ multiplex PCR; TCRdb keeps only in-frame clonotypes and omits some of them. The sample lists 30,000 or so clones; roughly 60% were seen once. Source: PBMCs, taken before ibrutinib treatment. Every receptor here comes from a human donor with chronic lymphocytic leukemia. The CDR3 runs from the conserved cysteine through the conserved F or W. D genes are given only for firm matches. Clone size is not always given. Where it is, it says once, few, many or a class for expanded clones.

d_gene,abundance,v_gene,j_gene,CDR3aa,CDR3nt
TRBD1,-,TRBV4-1,TRBJ1-5,CASSQATPGQGYDQPQHF,TGCGCCAGCAGCCAAGCGACCCCGGGACAGGGGTACGATCAGCCCCAGCATTTT
-,few,TRBV5-1,TRBJ1-3,CASSSASDNGNTIYF,TGCGCCAGCAGCTCCGCCTCTGACAATGGAAACACCATATATTTT
-,-,TRBV5-1,TRBJ2-1,CASSLDRASDEQFF,TGCGCCAGCAGCTTGGACAGGGCTTCGGATGAGCAGTTCTTC
-,-,TRBV12-5,TRBJ1-2,CASGSQGYGYTF,TGTGCTAGTGGTTCCCAGGGATATGGCTACACCTTC
-,few,TRBV7-6,TRBJ2-1,CASSLGAGGGREQFF,TGTGCCAGCAGCTTAGGTGCGGGTGGGGGCAGGGAGCAGTTCTTC
TRBD2,few,TRBV7-9,TRBJ2-3,CASSSSGGVADTQYF,TGTGCCAGCAGCTCCTCCGGGGGGGTCGCAGATACGCAGTATTTT
-,-,TRBV20-1,TRBJ1-1,CSAFGQPEAFF,TGCAGTGCTTTCGGACAGCCTGAAGCTTTCTTT
-,-,TRBV19,TRBJ2-5,CASSIRAGAETQYF,TGTGCCAGTAGTATTAGGGCAGGGGCAGAGACCCAGTACTTC
-,-,TRBV27,TRBJ2-1,CASGPPRVQFF,TGTGCCAGCGGGCCTCCCAGAGTGCAGTTCTTC
-,-,TRBV19,TRBJ1-2,CASSGGADRGYTF,TGTGCCAGTAGCGGAGGGGCAGATCGGGGCTACACCTTC
-,-,TRBV11-2,TRBJ2-3,CASSGGGSGTQYF,TGTGCCAGCAGCGGAGGGGGTAGCGGCACGCAGTATTTT
-,few,TRBV9,TRBJ2-1,CASSPSGGTNNEQFF,TGTGCCAGCAGCCCGTCTGGGGGGACCAACAATGAGCAGTTCTTC
-,-,TRBV9,TRBJ2-5,CASSEGGVETQYF,TGTGCCAGCAGCGAAGGGGGGGTAGAGACCCAGTACTTC
-,-,TRBV19,TRBJ2-5,CASSHWPPGTQYF,TGTGCCAGTAGCCATTGGCCCCCGGGGACCCAGTACTTC
-,few,TRBV10-3,TRBJ1-2,CAIMPTNPLEDTF,TGTGCCATAATGCCGACCAACCCCCTAGAGGACACCTTC
-,-,TRBV5-4,TRBJ2-3,CASSSRLSTDTQYF,TGTGCCAGCAGCTCGAGACTTTCCACAGATACGCAGTATTTT
TRBD2,-,TRBV7-8,TRBJ2-2,CASSPRLAGTHRGTGELFF,TGTGCCAGCAGCCCCCGACTAGCGGGGACCCACCGTGGAACCGGGGAGCTGTTTTTT
TRBD1,-,TRBV7-2,TRBJ1-1,CASSLTGVTEAFF,TGTGCCAGCAGCTTAACAGGGGTTACTGAAGCTTTCTTT
-,-,TRBV5-6,TRBJ1-3,CASSLGQKNTIYF,TGTGCCAGCAGCTTGGGGCAGAAAAACACCATATATTTT
-,-,TRBV18,TRBJ1-3,CASSPGLGRARNTIYF,TGTGCCAGCTCACCCGGACTAGGGAGAGCCCGAAACACCATATATTTT
-,-,TRBV5-6,TRBJ2-3,CASSSGTPGTDTQYF,TGTGCCAGCAGCTCGGGGACTCCCGGCACAGATACGCAGTATTTT
-,-,TRBV27,TRBJ2-1,CASGPGLSSYNEQFF,TGTGCCAGCGGGCCGGGACTTTCCTCCTACAATGAGCAGTTCTTC
-,-,TRBV30,TRBJ1-1,CAWSVVGRLKLGTEAFF,TGTGCCTGGAGTGTGGTCGGCAGGTTAAAACTGGGGACTGAAGCTTTCTTT
-,few,TRBV28,TRBJ1-5,CASSRQGSRQPQHF,TGTGCCAGCAGCCGCCAGGGGAGTCGGCAGCCCCAGCATTTT
TRBD1,-,TRBV5-1,TRBJ2-5,CASSGQGGETQYF,TGCGCCAGCAGCGGACAGGGCGGAGAGACCCAGTACTTC
TRBD1,few,TRBV5-1,TRBJ2-3,CASGGTGSTDTQYF,TGCGCCAGCGGGGGGACAGGGAGCACAGATACGCAGTATTTT
-,-,TRBV30,TRBJ1-2,CAWSRTLEGYTF,TGTGCCTGGAGCCGGACTCTTGAGGGCTACACCTTC
-,-,TRBV7-9,TRBJ2-3,CASSLATSTDTQYF,TGTGCCAGCAGCTTAGCGACGAGCACAGATACGCAGTATTTT
-,-,TRBV4-1,TRBJ1-5,CASSQDEGLGSNQPQHF,TGCGCCAGCAGCCAAGATGAGGGGTTGGGGAGCAATCAGCCCCAGCATTTT
TRBD2,-,TRBV5-4,TRBJ2-3,CASSWGGLAASTDTQYF,TGTGCCAGCAGCTGGGGGGGACTAGCGGCTAGCACAGATACGCAGTATTTT
TRBD1,-,TRBV7-9,TRBJ1-4,CASRKQGFATNEKLFF,TGTGCCAGCAGGAAACAGGGGTTTGCAACTAATGAAAAACTGTTTTTT
-,few,TRBV6-4,TRBJ2-1,CASSDSSDGGNEQFF,TGTGCCAGCAGTGACAGCTCGGACGGCGGCAATGAGCAGTTCTTC
-,-,TRBV9,TRBJ2-5,CASSPGWPQQETQYF,TGTGCCAGCAGCCCCGGATGGCCCCAACAAGAGACCCAGTACTTC
-,-,TRBV7-9,TRBJ2-7,CASSLAPGPSYEQYF,TGTGCCAGCAGCTTAGCCCCCGGGCCATCCTACGAGCAGTACTTC
-,few,TRBV11-2,TRBJ1-6,CASSFLVYNSPLHF,TGTGCCAGCAGCTTTCTAGTTTATAATTCACCCCTCCACTTT
TRBD2,-,TRBV9,TRBJ2-3,CASSALAGADTQYF,TGTGCCAGCAGCGCCCTAGCGGGAGCTGATACGCAGTATTTT
TRBD2,-,TRBV5-6,TRBJ2-7,CASSLSRTSYEQYF,TGTGCCAGCAGCTTATCCAGGACTAGCTACGAGCAGTACTTC
-,-,TRBV10-3,TRBJ1-2,CAINVQDYGYTF,TGTGCCATCAACGTGCAGGACTATGGCTACACCTTC
-,few,TRBV7-9,TRBJ2-5,CASSLAEGEEYGRGTQYF,TGTGCCAGCAGCTTAGCGGAAGGGGAAGAATACGGCAGGGGGACCCAGTACTTC
-,-,TRBV18,TRBJ1-4,CASSPPTGNEKLFF,TGTGCCAGCTCACCACCGACAGGCAATGAAAAACTGTTTTTT
-,-,TRBV6-1,TRBJ2-6,CASSEEEGAGANVLTF,TGTGCCAGCAGTGAAGAGGAGGGAGCAGGGGCCAACGTCCTGACTTTC
TRBD1,-,TRBV6-6,TRBJ1-4,CASSYQGGANEKLFF,TGTGCCAGCAGTTACCAGGGGGGGGCTAATGAAAAACTGTTTTTT
TRBD1,-,TRBV27,TRBJ2-7,CASSMDRESYEQYF,TGTGCCAGCAGTATGGACAGGGAGTCCTACGAGCAGTACTTC
-,-,TRBV5-4,TRBJ1-3,CASSSNSGNTIYF,TGTGCCAGCAGCAGCAATTCTGGAAACACCATATATTTT
TRBD1,-,TRBV10-3,TRBJ2-7,CAISTLGQGAYEQYF,TGTGCCATCAGTACCTTAGGACAGGGGGCCTACGAGCAGTACTTC
TRBD1,-,TRBV6-4,TRBJ1-1,CASSASTGANTEAFF,TGTGCCAGCAGTGCCTCGACAGGGGCCAACACTGAAGCTTTCTTT
TRBD1,-,TRBV27,TRBJ1-2,CASSPTGARWYGYTF,TGTGCCAGCAGTCCGACAGGGGCGAGATGGTATGGCTACACCTTC
-,-,TRBV27,TRBJ2-2,CASSLVGTLNTGELFF,TGTGCCAGCAGTTTGGTCGGGACCCTGAACACCGGGGAGCTGTTTTTT
-,-,TRBV19,TRBJ1-3,CASRAFSGNTIYF,TGTGCCAGCAGGGCCTTCTCTGGAAACACCATATATTTT
TRBD1,-,TRBV11-2,TRBJ2-7,CASSAGGGTARSYEQYF,TGTGCCAGCAGCGCAGGGGGCGGGACAGCCCGCTCCTACGAGCAGTACTTC
-,-,TRBV19,TRBJ1-2,CASSTSRSTNYGYTF,TGTGCCAGTAGTACGTCCAGGAGCACTAACTATGGCTACACCTTC
TRBD2,-,TRBV5-4,TRBJ2-7,CASSPGGAGSLYEQYF,TGTGCCAGCAGTCCGGGGGGAGCGGGTTCCCTTTACGAGCAGTACTTC
-,-,TRBV10-2,TRBJ1-1,CASSEGGKGTEAFF,TGCGCCAGCAGTGAGGGAGGGAAGGGCACTGAAGCTTTCTTT
TRBD2,-,TRBV2,TRBJ2-5,CASRLAGWETQYF,TGTGCCAGCAGGCTAGCGGGATGGGAGACCCAGTACTTC
-,-,TRBV28,TRBJ2-1,CASSFPDSYNEQFF,TGTGCCAGCAGTTTCCCGGACAGCTACAATGAGCAGTTCTTC
TRBD2,few,TRBV4-1,TRBJ2-7,CASRQAAGVNEQYF,TGCGCCAGCAGACAAGCGGCGGGAGTTAACGAGCAGTACTTC
-,-,TRBV6-1,TRBJ2-7,CASSKDGSYEQYF,TGTGCCAGCAGTAAAGACGGCTCCTACGAGCAGTACTTC
TRBD1,-,TRBV29-1,TRBJ1-1,CSAAGTGNTEAFF,TGCAGCGCCGCGGGGACAGGGAACACTGAAGCTTTCTTT